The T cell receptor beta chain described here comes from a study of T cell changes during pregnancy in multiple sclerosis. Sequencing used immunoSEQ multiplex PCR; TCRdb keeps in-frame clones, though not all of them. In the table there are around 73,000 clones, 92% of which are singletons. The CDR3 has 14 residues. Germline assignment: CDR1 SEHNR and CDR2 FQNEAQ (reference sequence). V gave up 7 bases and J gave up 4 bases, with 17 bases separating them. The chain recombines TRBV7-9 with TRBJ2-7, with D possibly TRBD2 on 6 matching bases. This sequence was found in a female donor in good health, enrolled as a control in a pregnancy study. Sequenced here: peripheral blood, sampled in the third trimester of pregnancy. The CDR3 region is CASTPGGAPYEQYF. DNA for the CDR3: TGTGCCAGCACCCCTGGAGGGGCTCCTTACGAGCAGTACTTC.